This passage covers 11 T cell receptor beta chains from one sample sequenced in a study of naive and memory T cell subsets (dated by TCRdb to the late 2010s). The library was made by UMI-ligation and nested PCR. Sequencing used an Illumina MiSeq. To cover both TRBC1 and TRBC2, the beta constant-region primer consisted of an equimolar mix of two oligonucleotides. TCRdb's own reprocessing of the public reads used fastp at Q25 and MiXCR and kept productive beta chains. When rows share a CDR3 protein, they turn into one entry using the most common DNA and genes. The sample table records 120,000 to 150,000 distinct CDR3 sequences; approximately 17% of these occur just once. 0.14% to 0.15% of the sample is in the top ten clones. Specimen: naive CD4+ T cells from blood. The cell subset or site tag for this specimen amounts to: naive T cells, CD45RA high CD27+. The receptors shown here come from a human donor in good health.

J is TRBJ2-5 and V is TRBV20-1; TRBD1 matches at 10 bases. The germline V gene has CDR1 DFQATT and CDR2 SNEGSKA (reference sequence). CDR3 length equals 15 residues. With V trimmed by 2 bases and J by 3 bases, 6 bases remained unmatched. CDR3 sequence (DNA): TGCAGTGCTAGAAACTCCGGGACAGGGGAAGAGACCCAGTACTTC. The encoded protein is CSARNSGTGEETQYF.

V is TRBV5-4 and J is TRBJ2-7; 8 bases agree with TRBD1. The V and J ends lost 4 bases and 7 bases, in that order; junction bases with no gene match: 10. Per germline, CDR1 SGHNT and CDR2 YYREEE (reference sequence). The CDR3 has 14 residues. CDR3 loop: CASSTLGQGREQYF. The CDR3 DNA reads as TGTGCCAGCAGCACGCTTGGACAGGGTCGAGAGCAGTACTTC.

The chain recombines TRBV5-4 with TRBJ2-7; 9 nucleotides align to TRBD2. Germline assignment: CDR1 SGHNT and CDR2 YYREEE (reference sequence). Trimming cost V 4 bases and J 7 bases; bases outside gene matches: 9. This CDR3 region has 14 residues. The chain's CDR3 is CASSLSGSSGEQYF. The CDR3 DNA sequence: TGTGCCAGCAGCCTTAGCGGGAGTTCGGGAGAGCAGTACTTC. The entire variable domain, with the rest obtained from reference TRBV5-4 and TRBJ2-7, is as follows: ETGVTQSPTHLIKTRGQQVTLRCSSQSGHNTVSWYQQALGQGPQFIFQYYREEENGRGNFPPRFSGLQFPNYSSELNVNALELDDSALYLCASSLSGSSGEQYFGPGTRLTVT.

This clonotype was counted between two and nine times. The chain combines TRBV5-1 with TRBJ1-2; tentatively, D is TRBD1 (5 bases). V lost 1 base to trimming and J lost 7 bases, with 17 bases between them. This CDR3 is built from 15 residues. The germline V gene has CDR1 SGHRS and CDR2 YFSETQ. CDR3 amino acids: CASSLTARQSPGYTF. The CDR3 nucleotides read TGCGCCAGCAGCTTGACGGCGCGACAGAGCCCTGGCTACACCTTC.

There are a few counts of this clonotype. The rearrangement joins TRBV18 to TRBJ2-2, with 8 nucleotides matching TRBD1. The V and J ends lost 1 base and 4 bases, in that order; junction bases with no gene match: 8. The CDR3 has 17 residues. Germline V gene sequence: CDR1 KGHSH, CDR2 LQKENI. The chain's CDR3 is CASSPREPGQATGELFF. The CDR3, as DNA: TGTGCCAGCTCACCACGGGAACCGGGACAGGCCACCGGGGAGCTGTTTTTT.

The chain employs TRBV5-1 and TRBJ1-1; no clear D. V gave up 5 bases and J gave up 4 bases, with 12 bases separating them. This CDR3 comprises 13 residues. The germline V gene encodes CDR1 SGHRS and CDR2 YFSETQ. CDR3 in DNA: TGCGCCAGCAGTGAGGGAGGGCGCACTGAAGCTTTCTTT. Its translation: CASSEGGRTEAFF.

The chain has TRBV3-1 and TRBJ1-2, with 9 bases identical to TRBD1. Germline CDR1 is LGHDT and CDR2 is YNNKEL (reference sequence). J lost 4 bases, V lost 6 bases, and 6 bases had no gene match. The CDR3 consists of 14 residues. CDR3 DNA: TGTGCCAGCAGGGGGGACAGGGAGGCCTATGGCTACACCTTC. It yields the protein CASRGDREAYGYTF.

This clonotype has only a few counts. V usage is TRBV18 and J usage is TRBJ2-1, with D possibly being TRBD1 or TRBD2 (5 bases each). Germline assignment: CDR1 KGHSH and CDR2 LQKENI. The V and J ends lost 5 bases and 2 bases respectively, with 16 bases between them. The CDR3 consists of 16 residues. CDR3 DNA sequence: TGTGCCAGCTCAATCACCCGGGGCCCAACCTACAATGAGCAGTTCTTC. Amino acid sequence: CASSITRGPTYNEQFF.

This clonotype was observed a few times. The chain joins TRBV12-3 or TRBV12-4 to TRBJ2-3; 9 bases map to TRBD2. V dropped 2 bases and J dropped 6; count of bases not matched to a gene: 12. The length of the CDR3 is 17 residues. CDR3 nucleotide sequence: TGTGCCAGCAGTTTATCAGTAGGGGTAGCGGGAGTGGATACGCAGTATTTT. The encoded protein is CASSLSVGVAGVDTQYF.

This sequence joins TRBV20-1 and TRBJ2-3; D unresolved. CDR3 length: 15 residues. Trimming took off 0 bases at V and 0 bases at J, with 10 bases between the two ends. The germline CDR1 and CDR2 sequences are DFQATT and SNEGSKA (reference sequence). CDR3 sequence: CSARDLARSTDTQYF. CDR3 nucleotide sequence: TGCAGTGCTAGAGATTTGGCGAGAAGCACAGATACGCAGTATTTT.

CDR3 DNA: TGCAGTGCCGTTACCAGCCGGTACGAGCAGTACTTC. Protein product: CSAVTSRYEQYF. The rearrangement joins TRBV20-1 to TRBJ2-7; D remains unclear. Trimming shortened V by 6 bases and J by 4 bases, and 13 bases separated the two germline ends. CDR1 and CDR2 (germline): DFQATT, SNEGSKA (reference sequence). There are 12 residues in the CDR3.